Below, one TCR beta chain is given with its context. This sample stems from a study of T cell changes during pregnancy in multiple sclerosis. The table came from immunoSEQ multiplex PCR; TCRdb's copy has only in-frame clones and leaves some out. This table has 48,000 or so clones, roughly 88% appearing once. The CDR3 sequence is 14 residues long. Germline lookup yields CDR1 GTSNPN and CDR2 SVGIG (reference sequence). V lost 0 bases and J lost 2, with 9 bases in between. V and J are TRBV30 and TRBJ2-3; D remains ambiguous. The TCR comes from a female donor with multiple sclerosis, enrolled in a pregnancy study. This specimen consisted of CD4+ T cells from peripheral blood mononuclear cells, obtained in the second trimester of pregnancy. CDR3 sequence reads: CAWSVRRNTDTQYF. The CDR3 nucleotides read TGTGCCTGGAGTGTACGGAGAAACACAGATACGCAGTATTTT.